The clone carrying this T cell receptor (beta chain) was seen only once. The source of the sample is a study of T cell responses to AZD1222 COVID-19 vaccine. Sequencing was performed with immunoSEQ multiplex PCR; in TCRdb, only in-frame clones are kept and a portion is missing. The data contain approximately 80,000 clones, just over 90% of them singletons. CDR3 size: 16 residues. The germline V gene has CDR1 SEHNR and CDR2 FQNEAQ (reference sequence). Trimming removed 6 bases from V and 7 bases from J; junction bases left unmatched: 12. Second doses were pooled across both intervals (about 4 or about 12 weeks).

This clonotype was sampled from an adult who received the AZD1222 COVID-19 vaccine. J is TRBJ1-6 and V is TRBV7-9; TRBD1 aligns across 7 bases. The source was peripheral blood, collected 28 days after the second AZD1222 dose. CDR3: CASRGTASMGNSPLHF. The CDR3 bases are TGTGCCAGCAGAGGGACAGCCTCTATGGGGAATTCACCCCTCCACTTT. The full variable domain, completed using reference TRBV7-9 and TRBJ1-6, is DTGVSQNPRHKITKRGQNVTFRCDPISEHNRLYWYRQTLGQGPEFLTYFQNEAQLEKSRLLSDRFSAERPKGSFSTLEIQRTEQGDSAMYLCASRGTASMGNSPLHFGNGTRLTVT.